The 5 T cell receptor beta chains given below trace back to one sample, sequenced in a study of cytotoxic CD8 clonotypes in ibrutinib-treated CLL. The method was immunoSEQ multiplex PCR; TCRdb's version includes in-frame clones alone and lacks a portion of them. Among about 57,000 clones, 56% were seen once, and the ten largest hold 20%. The sample consisted of PBMCs, taken after 24 months of ibrutinib treatment. These receptors all come from a human donor with chronic lymphocytic leukemia.

This clone was counted ten times or more. The chain recombines TRBV6-1 with TRBJ2-7; D not certain. V gave up 8 bases and J gave up 3 bases, with 14 bases separating them. Germline loops: CDR1 MNHNS, CDR2 SASEGT. This CDR3 is 13 amino acids long. The CDR3 DNA sequence: TGTGCCAGCCGGAAACTGGGCGTCTACGAGCAGTACGTC. This gives the protein CASRKLGVYEQYV.

This chain connects TRBV6-5 to TRBJ2-1; D call uncertain. CDR1 and CDR2 (germline): MNHEY, SVGAGI. CDR3 size: 12 residues. The V end lost 5 bases, the J end lost 5 bases, and 7 bases lay between the germline ends. CDR3 protein: CASSDSHNEQFF. CDR3 sequence (DNA): TGTGCCAGCAGTGATAGCCACAATGAGCAGTTCTTC.

This clone has a handful of counts. This chain links TRBV19 with TRBJ2-7, with 8 bases matching TRBD2. J lost 0 bases, V lost 1 base, and 2 bases had no gene match. CDR3 size: 15 residues. Germline CDR1 is LNHDA and CDR2 is SQIVND (reference sequence). The CDR3 protein is CASSIGLAFSYEQYF. CDR3 nucleotide sequence: TGTGCCAGTAGTATAGGACTAGCGTTCTCCTACGAGCAGTACTTC.

The CDR3 here is CASSPGRASGLYNEQFF. CDR3 in DNA: TGTGCCAGCAGCCCGGGCCGGGCTAGCGGATTATACAATGAGCAGTTCTTC. The chain combines TRBV5-6 with TRBJ2-1; 7 bases fit TRBD2. The J segment lost 4 bases and the V segment lost 4 bases, leaving 14 bases of the junction unmatched. This CDR3 has 17 amino acids. Germline CDR1 is SGHDT and CDR2 is YYEEEE.

The chain carries TRBV28 and TRBJ1-2; D unclear. The V end was cut by 5 bases, the J end by 7 bases, with 11 bases between. The germline gives CDR1 MDHEN, CDR2 SYDVKM. There are 12 residues in the CDR3. In DNA, the CDR3 is TGTGCCAGCAGTCCTCGCTACATTGGCTACACCTTC. It is translated as CASSPRYIGYTF.